The 27 T cell receptor beta chains presented below share a single source sample, sequenced in a study of blood T cell repertoires in COVID-19. Sequencing used immunoSEQ multiplex PCR; TCRdb keeps in-frame clones, though not all of them. The sample contains 95,000 to 120,000 clones, about 85% of which appear only once. Input material: peripheral blood. The origin of the receptors is a man over 45 with acute or convalescent COVID-19.

The rearrangement joins TRBV6-5 to TRBJ1-2; perhaps TRBD1 as D (6 bases). Trimming left V 7 bases short and J 8 bases short, with 14 bases between. Germline values: CDR1 MNHEY, CDR2 SVGAGI. The CDR3 contains 12 residues. The CDR3 DNA follows: TGTGCCAGCACCGCCTTGACAGGCGGCTACACCTTC. Translation: CASTALTGGYTF.

The chain recombines TRBV6-5 with TRBJ1-1; D possibly corresponds to TRBD1 (6 bases). The V gene lost 0 bases and the J gene lost 7 bases, with 6 bases spanning the gap. There are 12 residues in the CDR3. In germline, CDR1 is MNHEY, CDR2 SVGAGI. In DNA form, the CDR3 reads TGTGCCAGCAGTTACTCGGGACATGAAGCTTTCTTT. Translated, it gives CASSYSGHEAFF.

This clone occurred a few times. The chain joins TRBV28 to TRBJ2-7; no firm D call. The CDR3 has 15 residues. Between the trimmed V and J ends, which lost 3 bases and 1 base, there was a span of 13 bases. Germline lookup yields CDR1 MDHEN and CDR2 SYDVKM. The CDR3 here is CASSLGPPASYEQYF. The CDR3 DNA follows: TGTGCCAGCAGTTTGGGCCCGCCTGCTTCCTACGAGCAGTACTTC.

This chain joins TRBV30 and TRBJ1-1, with 10 bases aligning to TRBD1. This CDR3 is 15 amino acids long. J was trimmed by 7 bases and V by 2 bases; bases with no gene match: 10. Per germline, CDR1 GTSNPN and CDR2 SVGIG (reference sequence). In DNA form, the CDR3 reads TGTGCCTGGAGTCAATGGGACAGGGGACGTGGTGAAGCTTTCTTT. Protein: CAWSQWDRGRGEAFF.

This chain links TRBV5-5 with TRBJ1-2; 7 bases are a match to TRBD1. The CDR3 totals 14 residues. Per germline, CDR1 SGHKS and CDR2 YYEKEE (reference sequence). V lost 4 bases, J lost 5 bases, and 8 bases stayed unmatched. The DNA for the CDR3 is TGTGCCAGCAGCGAAGACAGGGAAGCTTATGGCTACACCTTC. Encoded protein: CASSEDREAYGYTF.

V gene TRBV6-6 combines with J gene TRBJ1-2; TRBD1 is a possible D gene (5 bases). V was cut by 6 bases and J by 0 bases, with 14 bases left in between. The CDR3 length is 15 residues. Looked up from germline, CDR1 is MNHNY and CDR2 is SVGAGI (reference sequence). The CDR3 spells CASSKTGFANYGYTF. Here the CDR3 DNA reads TGTGCCAGCAGCAAAACAGGTTTTGCTAACTATGGCTACACCTTC.

The chain recombines TRBV28 with TRBJ1-4; perhaps TRBD1 as D (6 bases). The germline gives CDR1 MDHEN, CDR2 SYDVKM. CDR3 length: 16 residues. V was clipped by 5 bases and J by 8 bases, with 21 bases between them. CDR3 coding DNA: TGTGCCAGCAGTCCAACAGCGGGGGGGGGCTCCGAAAAACTGTTTTTT. The encoded protein is CASSPTAGGGSEKLFF.

The chain links TRBV2 to TRBJ2-7, with TRBD1 identical over 10 bases. This CDR3 is 14 amino acids long. V was pared by 8 bases and J by 6 bases, with 10 bases of the junction left unmatched. In germline, CDR1 is SNHLY, CDR2 FYNNEI. The CDR3: CASATGGSLFEQYF. DNA of the CDR3: TGTGCCAGCGCGACAGGGGGCAGCCTCTTCGAGCAGTACTTC.

This clone was picked up one time. The chain's CDR3 is CASSLVPTGYSNQPQHF. The CDR3 DNA is TGTGCCAGCAGCTTAGTCCCCACAGGTTATAGCAATCAGCCCCAGCATTTT. This chain joins TRBV11-2 and TRBJ1-5; maybe TRBD1 (5 bases). From germline, CDR1 is SGHAT and CDR2 FQNNGV. This CDR3 is 17 amino acids long. Trimming took off 1 base at V and 0 bases at J, with 13 bases between the two ends.

This clone was counted only a few times. The chain recombines TRBV6-5 with TRBJ2-7, with D tentatively TRBD2 (6 bases). V was clipped by 6 bases and J by 2 bases, with 14 bases between them. Germline V gene data show CDR1 as MNHEY and CDR2 as SVGAGI. The CDR3 contains 14 residues. The CDR3 here is CASSWDSRTYEQYF. As DNA, the CDR3 is TGTGCCAGCAGCTGGGACTCAAGAACCTACGAGCAGTACTTC.

This chain links TRBV5-1 with TRBJ2-2; 10 positions match TRBD2. The CDR3 spans 15 residues. The germline CDR1 and CDR2 sequences are SGHRS and YFSETQ. J was trimmed by 4 bases and V by 1 base; bases with no gene match: 1. The DNA of the CDR3 is TGCGCCAGCAGCTTGACTAGCGGGGTCACCGGGGAGCTGTTTTTT. Translated: CASSLTSGVTGELFF.

The rearrangement uses TRBV3-1 (or the pseudogene TRBV3-2) and TRBJ1-5; D is unresolved. CDR1 is LGHDT, CDR2 YNNKEL, per germline (reference sequence). This CDR3 spans 15 amino acids. The germline V and J ends were trimmed by 1 base and 4 bases, with 11 bases remaining between them. CDR3 region: CASSQASQPNQPQHF. The CDR3 DNA sequence: TGTGCCAGCAGCCAAGCTTCACAGCCAAATCAGCCCCAGCATTTT.

V usage is TRBV4-1 and J usage is TRBJ2-1; 11 nucleotides match TRBD2. Looked up from germline, CDR1 is MGHRA and CDR2 is YSYEKL. This CDR3 region has 16 residues. V shed 3 bases, J shed 3 bases, and the junction held 4 bases outside the gene matches. CDR3 coding DNA: TGCGCCAGCAGCCACCGACTAGCGGGGAGCTACAATGAGCAGTTCTTC. Translating it yields CASSHRLAGSYNEQFF.

This clone was recorded once. The chain's CDR3 is CASSLAQGGPQHF. DNA for the CDR3: TGTGCCAGCAGTTTAGCGCAGGGGGGGCCCCAGCATTTT. The gene calls are TRBV6-5 and TRBJ1-5; 7 nucleotides agree with TRBD1. Germline V gene lookup returns CDR1 MNHEY and CDR2 SVGAGI. With 4 bases clipped from V and 9 bases from J, the junction kept 6 bases outside the gene matches. The CDR3 is 13 amino acids.

A word on this clone: This sample includes further DNA sequences coding for the same CDR3. V is TRBV5-1 and J is TRBJ1-1, with a tentative D call TRBD1 (6 bases). CDR1 and CDR2 (germline): SGHRS, YFSETQ. Deletions cut 0 bases from V and 2 bases from J, with 8 bases between. The CDR3 is 14 residues long. As DNA, the CDR3 is TGCGCCAGCAGCTTGGAAGGGGGAAACACTGAAGCTTTCTTT. It translates to CASSLEGGNTEAFF.

The J gene is TRBJ1-2, the V gene TRBV30, with D perhaps matching TRBD1 (5 bases). The CDR3 sequence is 13 residues long. Trimming took off 0 bases at V and 4 bases at J, with 9 bases between the two ends. In germline, CDR1 is GTSNPN, CDR2 SVGIG (reference sequence). The CDR3: CAWSVGGFYGYTF. The CDR3 nucleotides are TGTGCCTGGAGTGTCGGGGGGTTCTATGGCTACACCTTC. Full variable domain (remainder filled in from reference TRBV30 and TRBJ1-2): SQTIHQWPATLVQPVGSPLSLECTVEGTSNPNLYWYRQAAGRGLQLLFYSVGIGQISSEVPQNLSASRPQDRQFILSSKKLLLSDSGFYLCAWSVGGFYGYTFGSGTRLTVV.

V is TRBV5-6 and J is TRBJ2-7; 9 bases are a match to TRBD1. V shed 0 bases and J 9 bases; nucleotides not matched to a gene: 7. CDR1 SGHDT and CDR2 YYEEEE come from the germline V gene. The CDR3 contains 14 residues. In nucleotides, the CDR3 is TGTGCCAGCAGCTTGGGACAGGGGGTTGGAGGGCAGTACGTC. Amino acids: CASSLGQGVGGQYV.

The rearrangement joins TRBV9 to TRBJ1-5; 7 bases are shared with TRBD1. The CDR3 extends over 15 amino acids. The V and J ends lost 2 bases and 2 bases, in that order; junction bases with no gene match: 4. Germline loops: CDR1 SGDLS, CDR2 YYNGEE. The CDR3 nucleotides are TGTGCCAGCAGCGTCGGGACAGTAGGCAATCAGCCCCAGCATTTT. Residues: CASSVGTVGNQPQHF.

The chain employs TRBV2 and TRBJ2-5; 9 bases map to TRBD1. With V trimmed by 10 bases and J by 3 bases, 6 bases remained unmatched. Per the germline V gene, CDR1 is SNHLY and CDR2 is FYNNEI. This CDR3 is built from 13 residues. The CDR3 DNA is TGTGCCATTGGACAGGGGAGGGAAGAGACCCAGTACTTC. It codes for CAIGQGREETQYF.

V usage is TRBV27 and J usage is TRBJ1-4, with D hard to call. In germline, CDR1 is MNHEY, CDR2 SMNVEV (reference sequence). The CDR3 spans 15 residues. Between the trimmed V and J ends, which lost 0 bases and 5 bases, there was a span of 10 bases. CDR3 in DNA: TGTGCCAGCAGTTTATCTCCGGGAGAGAATGAAAAACTGTTTTTT. It is translated as CASSLSPGENEKLFF.

The rearrangement links TRBV4-1 to TRBJ1-1; D is perhaps TRBD1 (6 bases). The CDR3 spans 13 residues. The V gene's germline CDR1 is MGHRA and CDR2 YSYEKL. V was trimmed by 7 bases and J by 5 bases, leaving 14 bases between them. The CDR3 DNA follows: TGCGCCAGCAACCAGCTACAGGGTACTGAAGCTTTCTTT. Protein product: CASNQLQGTEAFF.

The V and J genes are TRBV19 and TRBJ1-3; 7 bases map to TRBD1. V trimming: 7 bases; J trimming: 5 bases; junction bases outside the gene matches: 11. The CDR3 spans 15 residues. Germline V gives CDR1 LNHDA, CDR2 SQIVND (reference sequence). The CDR3 spells CASTLRQGGRNTIYF. The DNA for the CDR3 is TGTGCCAGTACCCTTAGACAGGGCGGTCGAAACACCATATATTTT.

The chain employs TRBV2 and TRBJ1-1, with D uncertain. The ends were cut back, 7 bases at V and 8 bases at J, with 14 bases in the middle. The CDR3 covers 12 residues. Germline assignment: CDR1 SNHLY and CDR2 FYNNEI. The CDR3 DNA reads as TGTGCCAGCACCCCGGTTCAAGTGGAAGCTTTCTTT. Translation: CASTPVQVEAFF.

A few counts support this clone. The chain employs TRBV28 and TRBJ2-7; 8 bases line up with TRBD1. CDR3 length: 14 residues. CDR1 is MDHEN and CDR2 is SYDVKM in the germline V gene. V trimming: 5 bases; J trimming: 5 bases; junction bases outside the gene matches: 8. The CDR3 reads CASSQRQGWNEQYV. CDR3 coding DNA: TGTGCCAGCAGTCAAAGACAGGGGTGGAACGAGCAGTACGTC.

This clone was counted many times. The V and J genes are TRBV27 and TRBJ2-2, with TRBD2 matching over 8 bases. The CDR3 spans 16 residues. In germline, CDR1 is MNHEY, CDR2 SMNVEV (reference sequence). V shed 3 bases, J shed 3 bases, and the junction held 6 bases outside the gene matches. CDR3 sequence reads: CASSLNPGGYTGELFF. CDR3 DNA: TGTGCCAGCAGTTTGAACCCGGGGGGGTACACCGGGGAGCTGTTTTTT.

The rearrangement links TRBV7-3 to TRBJ2-1; TRBD2 is a possible D gene (6 bases). The V gene's germline CDR1 is SGHTA and CDR2 FQGTGA. V lost 6 bases and J 3 bases, leaving 15 bases between the germline ends. This CDR3 region has 15 residues. The CDR3 region has the DNA TGTGCCAGCAGGTCCCCGCGGGGTGACTACAATGAGCAGTTCTTC. Protein: CASRSPRGDYNEQFF.

In its sample, this clone was seen many times. The chain recombines TRBV7-9 with TRBJ1-2, with no clear D. Germline values: CDR1 SEHNR, CDR2 FQNEAQ (reference sequence). V was shortened by 2 bases and J by 0 bases, with 10 bases between the two germline ends. This CDR3 is built from 15 residues. The CDR3: CASSLSTAANYGYTF. For the CDR3, the DNA is TGTGCCAGCAGCTTAAGCACGGCGGCTAACTATGGCTACACCTTC.